What follows are 24 T cell receptor beta chains derived from one specimen sequenced in a study of blood T cell repertoires in COVID-19. The data were produced by immunoSEQ multiplex PCR, yet TCRdb's version contains in-frame clones alone and is incomplete. The repertoire holds fewer than 450,000 clones, with 90% to 95% as singletons. Sequenced material: peripheral blood. The receptors come from a woman aged 18-29 years who had recovered from COVID-19.

The J gene is TRBJ1-1, the V gene TRBV11-2, with a weak D call TRBD1 (6 bases). Trimming cost V 0 bases and J 4 bases, with 9 bases left between them. Germline V lookup: CDR1 SGHAT, CDR2 FQNNGV. CDR3 length: 14 residues. The CDR3 sequence is CASSLDAGATEAFF. The DNA of the CDR3 is TGTGCCAGCAGCTTAGATGCAGGGGCCACTGAAGCTTTCTTT.

The rearrangement uses TRBV19 and TRBJ2-1; possible D gene TRBD2, 7 bases. Trimming removed 0 bases from V and 3 bases from J, with 12 bases in between. This CDR3 contains 16 residues. Germline V lookup: CDR1 LNHDA, CDR2 SQIVND (reference sequence). CDR3 loop: CASSIEAGAHYNEQFF. The CDR3, as DNA: TGTGCCAGTAGTATAGAGGCGGGGGCTCACTACAATGAGCAGTTCTTC.

The chain recombines TRBV5-6 with TRBJ2-2; a possible D gene is TRBD1 (5 bases). The CDR3 is 17 residues long. Germline V lookup: CDR1 SGHDT, CDR2 YYEEEE. The V end lost 0 bases, the J end lost 4 bases, and 16 bases lay between the germline ends. The CDR3 DNA sequence: TGTGCCAGCAGCTTGGCCAGGCCGACGGACACCACCGGGGAGCTGTTTTTT. This gives the protein CASSLARPTDTTGELFF.

The chain combines TRBV3-1 (or the pseudogene TRBV3-2) with TRBJ2-5, with 10 bases lining up with TRBD1. The CDR3 totals 17 residues. V trimming: 4 bases; J trimming: 5 bases; junction bases outside the gene matches: 13. Germline CDR1 reads LGHDT; CDR2 reads YNNKEL (reference sequence). The CDR3 DNA follows: TGTGCCAGCAGCCTCATCGACAGGGGGCGGTTAGGTGAGACCCAGTACTTC. This codes for CASSLIDRGRLGETQYF.

V and J are TRBV5-6 and TRBJ2-7; TRBD2 matches at 14 bases. The ends lost 4 bases at V and 3 bases at J; junction bases unmatched: 3. The CDR3 has 15 amino acids. Per germline, CDR1 SGHDT and CDR2 YYEEEE. CDR3 protein: CASSPTSGRDYEQYV. The CDR3 DNA reads as TGTGCCAGCAGCCCGACTAGCGGGAGGGACTACGAGCAGTACGTC.

This chain links TRBV11-3 with TRBJ2-1, with D possibly matching TRBD2 (5 bases). This CDR3 spans 13 amino acids. The V gene lost 1 base and the J gene lost 9 bases, with 10 bases spanning the gap. Germline CDR1 is SGHNT and CDR2 is YENEEA. In DNA form, the CDR3 reads TGTGCCAGCAGCTTAGGCGGGCTTAGTGAGCAGTTCTTC. Translated, it gives CASSLGGLSEQFF.

This chain links TRBV5-6 with TRBJ2-3; TRBD1 matches at 9 bases. CDR3 length equals 14 residues. The germline V gene has CDR1 SGHDT and CDR2 YYEEEE. The V gene end was trimmed by 5 bases and the J gene end by 2 bases; junction bases not matched to a gene: 3. The CDR3 protein is CASRRTGVTDTQYF. CDR3 bases: TGTGCCAGCAGGCGGACAGGGGTCACAGATACGCAGTATTTT.

The chain couples TRBV6-2 or TRBV6-3 to TRBJ2-7; unclear D gene. Trimming removed 0 bases from V and 2 bases from J, with 8 bases in between. There are 14 residues in the CDR3. The germline V gene encodes CDR1 MNHEY and CDR2 SVGEGT. This CDR3 is CASSYSPGTYEQYV. Written as DNA, the CDR3 is TGTGCCAGCAGTTACTCACCAGGCACCTACGAGCAGTACGTC.

A single count supports this clone. The chain joins TRBV7-2 to TRBJ2-1; D may be TRBD2 (5 bases). Germline-derived CDR1 and CDR2 are SGHTA and FQGNSA. There are 16 residues in the CDR3. V was clipped by 3 bases and J by 0 bases, with 12 bases between them. In nucleotides, the CDR3 is TGTGCCAGCAGCTTTCGCAGTGAGGGCTCCTACAATGAGCAGTTCTTC. Its protein is CASSFRSEGSYNEQFF.

The rearrangement joins TRBV19 to TRBJ1-1; D is ambiguous. CDR1 LNHDA and CDR2 SQIVND come from the germline V gene (reference sequence). V lost 6 bases to trimming and J lost 1 base, with 12 bases between them. This CDR3 has 14 amino acids. CDR3 bases: TGTGCCAGTAGGAACGTGAGAACGAACACTGAAGCTTTCTTT. It is translated as CASRNVRTNTEAFF.

The chain links TRBV5-5 to TRBJ2-7, with 9 bases matching TRBD1. J lost 3 bases, V lost 3 bases, and 10 bases had no gene match. The germline CDR1 and CDR2 sequences are SGHKS and YYEKEE (reference sequence). This CDR3 is 16 amino acids long. CDR3 in amino acids: CASSSLGQGRIYEQYV. The CDR3, as DNA: TGTGCCAGCAGCTCACTGGGACAGGGAAGGATCTACGAGCAGTACGTC.

The genes are TRBV19 and TRBJ1-3, with 8 bases identical to TRBD1. The V gene end was trimmed by 5 bases and the J gene end by 0 bases; junction bases not matched to a gene: 3. The CDR3 runs to 15 residues. Germline V lookup: CDR1 LNHDA, CDR2 SQIVND (reference sequence). CDR3: CASSVQGGSGNTIYF. CDR3 coding DNA: TGTGCCAGTAGTGTACAGGGGGGCTCTGGAAACACCATATATTTT. The variable domain in full, completed from reference TRBV19 and TRBJ1-3, reads DGGITQSPKYLFRKEGQNVTLSCEQNLNHDAMYWYRQDPGQGLRLIYYSQIVNDFQKGDIAEGYSVSREKKESFPLTVTSAQKNPTAFYLCASSVQGGSGNTIYFGEGSWLTVV.

The genes are TRBV5-4 and TRBJ1-4; D might be TRBD1 (6 bases). There are 16 residues in the CDR3. CDR1 and CDR2 from the germline V gene are SGHNT and YYREEE (reference sequence). Trimming pared 4 bases from V and 6 bases from J, leaving 19 bases between. The CDR3: CASSTGQTRRDEKLFF. The CDR3 DNA reads TGTGCCAGCAGCACTGGACAGACGCGAAGGGATGAAAAACTGTTTTTT.

The V gene is TRBV5-6, the J gene TRBJ2-4, with 7 positions matching TRBD2. This CDR3 spans 15 amino acids. Germline assignment: CDR1 SGHDT and CDR2 YYEEEE. The V and J ends lost 4 bases and 6 bases, in that order; junction bases with no gene match: 10. DNA for the CDR3: TGTGCCAGCAGCCTCCTAGCTAGCGGAATAAACATTCAGTACTTC. Translating it yields CASSLLASGINIQYF.

The rearrangement uses TRBV5-6 and TRBJ2-7; 9 bases align to TRBD2. J gave up 7 bases and V 3 bases, and 5 bases lay outside the gene matches. The germline V gene encodes CDR1 SGHDT and CDR2 YYEEEE. This CDR3 is 13 amino acids long. CDR3 protein: CASSSGLAREQYV. CDR3 in DNA: TGTGCCAGCAGCTCCGGACTAGCGAGGGAGCAGTACGTC.

The rearrangement links TRBV2 to TRBJ2-1, with 11 bases aligning to TRBD2. CDR3 size: 16 residues. CDR1 is SNHLY, CDR2 FYNNEI, per germline. The V gene end was trimmed by 5 bases and the J gene end by 2 bases; junction bases not matched to a gene: 5. CDR3 nucleotide sequence: TGTGCCAGCAGTTCAAGACTAGCGGGAACCTACAATGAGCAGTTCTTC. Translating gives CASSSRLAGTYNEQFF.

This chain connects TRBV27 to TRBJ1-2; D not certain. The CDR3 spans 14 residues. Trimming took off 4 bases at V and 2 bases at J, with 11 bases between the two ends. Germline assignment: CDR1 MNHEY and CDR2 SMNVEV (reference sequence). The chain's CDR3 is CASSSRQDNYGYTF. CDR3 DNA: TGTGCCAGCAGTTCACGACAAGACAACTATGGCTACACCTTC.

The rearrangement links TRBV1 to TRBJ2-2; TRBD2, the table's D call, was not compared with the DNA. TRBV1 is marked as a pseudogene. The length of the CDR3 is 19 residues. This CDR3 reads CTSSQTKGLAGTNTGELFF. CDR3 nucleotides: TGCACCAGCAGCCAAACTAAGGGACTAGCGGGGACGAACACCGGGGAGCTGTTTTTT.

V gene TRBV14 combines with J gene TRBJ1-3, with TRBD1 identical over 8 bases. Trimming at V came to 4 bases and at J to 2 bases, leaving 1 base not matched to a gene. The CDR3 is 14 amino acids. The germline gives CDR1 SGHDN, CDR2 FVKESK. The CDR3: CASSLTGAGNTIYF. CDR3 coding DNA: TGTGCCAGCAGCCTGACAGGGGCTGGAAACACCATATATTTT.

The genes are TRBV11-2 and TRBJ2-1; 8 nucleotides match TRBD2. The junction had 8 bases not matched to a gene; V was cut back by 2 bases and J by 8 bases. The germline V gene has CDR1 SGHAT and CDR2 FQNNGV. The CDR3 is 15 residues long. CDR3 region: CASSLLRAGGDEQFF. CDR3 sequence (DNA): TGTGCCAGCAGCTTATTGAGGGCCGGGGGGGATGAGCAGTTCTTC.

The chain recombines TRBV7-9 with TRBJ2-3; D not resolved. CDR3 length equals 12 residues. V lost 3 bases and J lost 4, with 5 bases in between. The germline gives CDR1 SEHNR, CDR2 FQNEAQ (reference sequence). The CDR3: CASSFDSDTQYF. The CDR3 nucleotides are TGTGCCAGCAGCTTTGACTCAGATACGCAGTATTTT. Together with reference TRBV7-9 and TRBJ2-3, the CDR3 gives the full variable domain: DTGVSQNPRHKITKRGQNVTFRCDPISEHNRLYWYRQTLGQGPEFLTYFQNEAQLEKSRLLSDRFSAERPKGSFSTLEIQRTEQGDSAMYLCASSFDSDTQYFGPGTRLTVL.

This chain connects TRBV30 to TRBJ1-6; possibly TRBD1 for D (5 bases). This CDR3 is built from 13 residues. Trimming took 2 bases from V and 7 from J, leaving 9 bases between them. Germline V gives CDR1 GTSNPN, CDR2 SVGIG (reference sequence). The CDR3 here is CAWSQGRNSPLHF. The CDR3 DNA is TGTGCCTGGAGTCAGGGAAGGAATTCACCCCTCCACTTT.

Comment on this clone: Other DNA sequences of this sample code for an identical CDR3. The V gene is TRBV19, the J gene TRBJ2-3; TRBD2 agrees at 10 bases. The germline V gene has CDR1 LNHDA and CDR2 SQIVND (reference sequence). V lost 5 bases to trimming and J lost 0 bases; unmatched junction nucleotides: 2. The CDR3 is made up of 15 amino acids. The CDR3 nucleotides read TGTGCCAGTAGTCTGACTAGCGGGAGCACAGATACGCAGTATTTT. It is translated as CASSLTSGSTDTQYF.

CDR3 nucleotides: TGTGCCAGCAGTTACACCCCAGGGGAGCAGTACGTC. It specifies CASSYTPGEQYV. The V call is TRBV6-2 or TRBV6-3, the J call TRBJ2-7; D might be TRBD1 (5 bases). V lost 2 bases and J 7 bases, leaving 9 bases between the germline ends. The CDR3 is 12 residues long. Germline V gives CDR1 MNHEY, CDR2 SVGEGT.